The rows below give T cell receptor beta chains drawn from one sample of a study of CD8+CD57+ T cells in acquired aplastic anemia. Each CDR3 protein gets one entry after TCRdb re-called the reads with MiXCR. The data contain some 410,000 distinct CDR3 sequences, 55% to 70% of them singletons. What was sequenced was sorted CD4+, CD8+, or CD8+CD57+ T cells (not recorded which) from PBMCs. The receptor set was obtained from a human donor in good health, serving as a control. The CDR3 runs from the conserved cysteine through the conserved F or W. D genes are given only for firm matches. Clone size is not always given. Where it is, it says once, few, many or a class for expanded clones.

CDR3 DNA	CDR3 protein	J gene	D gene	clone size	V gene
TGTGCCAGCAGTTCCCGAACGGGACAGGGGGCCTACGAGCAGTACTTC	CASSSRTGQGAYEQYF	TRBJ2-7	TRBD1	once	TRBV6-6
TGTGCCAGCAGCTTAACAGGGAATAATTCACCCCTCCACTTT	CASSLTGNNSPLHF	TRBJ1-6	NA	few	TRBV7-9
TGTGCCAGCAGCTCCCAACTAGCGGGCGGCACAGATACGCAGTATTTT	CASSSQLAGGTDTQYF	TRBJ2-3	TRBD2	NA	TRBV7-6
TGTGCCAGCAACCGAGTTGCGAGCAATCAGCCCCAGCATTTC	CASNRVASNQPQHF	TRBJ1-5	NA	NA	TRBV15
TGTGCCAGCAGCTTGTCGTGGACAGGGGAGTACGAGCAGTACTTC	CASSLSWTGEYEQYF	TRBJ2-7	TRBD1	NA	TRBV7-2
TGTGCCAGTAGTCTAGACCCTTATAATTCACCCCTCCACTTT	CASSLDPYNSPLHF	TRBJ1-6	NA	NA	TRBV19
TGTGCCACCAGGGGCTTGAACACTGAAGCTTTCTTT	CATRGLNTEAFF	TRBJ1-1	NA	NA	TRBV15
TGTGCCAGCAGCGAACGTGGGACGGATAGCTCCTACGAGCAGTACTTC	CASSERGTDSSYEQYF	TRBJ2-7	NA	NA	TRBV2
TGTGCCAGTTGCCGGGACAGGGGCGTCCCCCAGCATTTT	CASCRDRGVPQHF	TRBJ1-5	TRBD1	many	TRBV28
TGTGCCAGCAACCGGGGACTGACCGTTTATGGCTACACCTTC	CASNRGLTVYGYTF	TRBJ1-2	NA	NA	TRBV12-3/TRBV12-4
TGTGCCAGTAGTATATGGTCGGGGGTGAACGAGACTCAGTACTTC	CASSIWSGVNETQYF	TRBJ2-5	NA	NA	TRBV19
TGCAGTGCCCCCCAGGTCCTTGGCGGGGAGCTGTTTTTT	CSAPQVLGGELFF	TRBJ2-2	NA	NA	TRBV20-1
TGTGCCACCAGCAGAGAGAGCTCTGGGGCTGTCTATGGCTACACCTTC	CATSRESSGAVYGYTF	TRBJ1-2	NA	few	TRBV15
TGTGCCAGCAGCCAAGAAGGTCCCTTGAACACTGAAGCTTTCTTT	CASSQEGPLNTEAFF	TRBJ1-1	NA	NA	TRBV4-2
TGTGCCATCAGCAAGGGCAGGACCTACGAGCAGTACTTC	CAISKGRTYEQYF	TRBJ2-7	NA	NA	TRBV12-3/TRBV12-4
TGTGCCACAGCGGAGGTCGGCACAGATACGCAGTATTTT	CATAEVGTDTQYF	TRBJ2-3	NA	NA	TRBV15
TGCGCCAGCAGTCACCTCCCAACCTACGAGCAGTACTTC	CASSHLPTYEQYF	TRBJ2-7	NA	many	TRBV10-1
TGTGCCAGCAGCTTAGAACAAAAGCAGTACTTC	CASSLEQKQYF	TRBJ2-7	NA	NA	TRBV5-8
TGTGCCAGTAGTATGGACATATGCAACGATGGCTACCCCTTCGACTTT	CASSMDICNDGYPFDF	TRBJ1-6	NA	NA	TRBV19
TGTGCTAGTTCCCCCCCATTTTCCCTGAGGACTGAAGCTTTCTTT	CASSPPFSLRTEAFF	TRBJ1-1	NA	NA	TRBV12-5
TGTGCCAGCAGAACGTGGCAGGGGAATTCACCCCTCCACTTT	CASRTWQGNSPLHF	TRBJ1-6	NA	many	TRBV6-5
TGTGCCAGCAGTCCCCGAAGGGGGGGAAACACCATATCGCAGTATTTT	CASSPRRGGNTISQYF	TRBJ2-3	NA	NA	TRBV14
TGTGCCACCAGCAGGGACAGGGGAGAATTTCAGCCCCAGCATTTT	CATSRDRGEFQPQHF	TRBJ1-5	TRBD1	NA	TRBV15
TGCAGTGCCAGCGACACAGGGATTGCGATATATTTT	CSASDTGIAIYF	TRBJ1-3	NA	once	TRBV20-1
TGCAGCGTCAGAGTACAGGGTGACACCGGGGAGCTGTTTTTT	CSVRVQGDTGELFF	TRBJ2-2	NA	NA	TRBV20-1
TGTGCCAGCAGCTTAGATCGGACAGGGTCAGATGGCTACACCTTC	CASSLDRTGSDGYTF	TRBJ1-2	TRBD1	NA	TRBV11-2
TGTGCCAGCAGTGACAGGGAAGGGGGCCCGGGGTATGCTTTC	CASSDREGGPGYAF	TRBJ2-6	TRBD1	few	TRBV7-9
TGTGCCAGCAGTTTTCACGGGGGCGGTCCGAACACTGAAGCTTTCTTT	CASSFHGGGPNTEAFF	TRBJ1-1	NA	NA	TRBV12-3/TRBV12-4
TGTGCCAGCAGCCATGCGACTTACAGTTTGTTCTTC	CASSHATYSLFF	TRBJ2-1	NA	many	TRBV3-1
TGTGCCAGCAGCTTCGGCGCAGGGCGACTCTATGGCTACACCTTC	CASSFGAGRLYGYTF	TRBJ1-2	NA	NA	TRBV7-2
TGTGCCAGCACCCTGGGACATATTACAACTAATGAAAAACTGTTTTTT	CASTLGHITTNEKLFF	TRBJ1-4	NA	NA	TRBV6-1
TGCAGTGCTAGCAGGGGTGGCAAGCAGTACTTC	CSASRGGKQYF	TRBJ2-7	NA	many	TRBV20-1
TGCGCCAGCAGCCTCCGTGAGGGGGCGCCTAACGAGCAGTACTTC	CASSLREGAPNEQYF	TRBJ2-7	TRBD1	many	TRBV5-1
TGTGCCAGCAGCATGAGAGGGGGAAGATACGAGCAGTACTTC	CASSMRGGRYEQYF	TRBJ2-7	NA	NA	TRBV7-3
TGCGCCAGCAGCTTCGGACTTCTCACAGATACGCAGTATTTT	CASSFGLLTDTQYF	TRBJ2-3	NA	many	TRBV5-1
TGTGCCAGCAGCCCCCGGGCCGTCGGGGGGGCCTACGCCTACGAGCAGTACTTC	CASSPRAVGGAYAYEQYF	TRBJ2-7	TRBD2	NA	TRBV7-6
TGTGCCAGCACCCCAACCCGCGGGGGGGGAGAGACCCAGTACTTC	CASTPTRGGGETQYF	TRBJ2-5	TRBD2	NA	TRBV12-3/TRBV12-4
TGTGCCAGCAGCCGGGCCGGGACAGCCACCTACGAGCAGTACTTC	CASSRAGTATYEQYF	TRBJ2-7	TRBD1	few	TRBV5-5
TGTGCCAGCAGTCAAACAGGGGGCGCGGGAGCCTTCGAGCAGTACTTC	CASSQTGGAGAFEQYF	TRBJ2-7	TRBD1	NA	TRBV9
TGTGCCATCAGTGAGTCGTACCTAAGTGAGCAGTACTTC	CAISESYLSEQYF	TRBJ2-7	NA	few	TRBV10-3
TGTGCCAGCAGTTCTCGGGGACAGGTCGCAGGCTACACCTTC	CASSSRGQVAGYTF	TRBJ1-2	TRBD1	many	TRBV27
TGTGCCAGTAGCCCAGGGAAGATCAATCAGCCCCAGCATTTT	CASSPGKINQPQHF	TRBJ1-5	NA	NA	TRBV12-3/TRBV12-4
TGTGCCATCAGGTTAGCGTTCGGCGGGTCGAACTACGAGCAGTACTTC	CAIRLAFGGSNYEQYF	TRBJ2-7	NA	NA	TRBV6-5
TGCAGTGTCATCCTTGTCGACGAGCAGTACTTC	CSVILVDEQYF	TRBJ2-7	NA	NA	TRBV20-1
TGTGCCAGCACTGATGGTGGCTACACCTTC	CASTDGGYTF	TRBJ1-2	NA	NA	TRBV2
TGTGCCAGCAGCTTAGGGGACAGGCTGATCGGCACCTTC	CASSLGDRLIGTF	TRBJ1-2	TRBD1	NA	TRBV7-2